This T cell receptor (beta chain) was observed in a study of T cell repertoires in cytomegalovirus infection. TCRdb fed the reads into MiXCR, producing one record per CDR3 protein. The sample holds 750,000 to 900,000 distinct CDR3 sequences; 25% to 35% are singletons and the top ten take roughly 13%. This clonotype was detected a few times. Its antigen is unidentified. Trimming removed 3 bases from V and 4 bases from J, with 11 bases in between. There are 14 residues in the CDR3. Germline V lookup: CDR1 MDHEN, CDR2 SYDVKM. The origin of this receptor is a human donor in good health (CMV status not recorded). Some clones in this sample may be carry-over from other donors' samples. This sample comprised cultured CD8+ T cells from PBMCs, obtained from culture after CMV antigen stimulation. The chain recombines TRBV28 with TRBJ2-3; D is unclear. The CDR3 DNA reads TGTGCCAGCAGTTTGCAGACAATGGCAGATACGCAGTATTTT. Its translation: CASSLQTMADTQYF.